The 29 T cell receptor beta chains given below trace back to one sample, sequenced in a study of regulatory T cells in long-lasting Graves disease. Time point given: newly diagnosed GD, antithyroid drugs for less than 3 months. With RNA extracted from PBMCs as input, the TCR library was made. iRepertoire HTBI primers and Arm-PCR of CDR3 regions built TCR beta libraries. TCRdb reprocessed the multiplex PCR reads via MiXCR and lists one record per CDR3 protein. The top ten hold roughly 10% of the sample, which has hundreds of thousands of distinct CDR3 sequences, 13% seen once. The same specimen was also included in a second study, on T cells in Graves' hyperthyroidism and ophthalmopathy.

Sequencing was performed on peripheral blood mononuclear cells (PBMCs), taken at new diagnosis, from a patient treated with antithyroid drugs. Every receptor here comes from a man aged 30 to 45 with Graves disease.

Details on this clonotype: A read error may explain this, as a much larger clone is one base away. No conserved phenylalanine or tryptophan is present at the end of the CDR3, so a read error is the likely explanation. CDR3 in amino acids: CATSDSPGQGPDTQYL. In DNA, the CDR3 is TGTGCCACCAGTGATTCACCGGGACAGGGCCCAGATACGCAGTATCTT. This chain uses TRBV24-1 with TRBJ2-3, with 9 bases that match TRBD1. The CDR3 runs 16 residues. The V gene's germline CDR1 is KGHDR and CDR2 SFDVKD. Trimming at V came to 2 bases and at J to 4 bases, leaving 6 bases not matched to a gene.

This clonotype was counted ten times or more. The V and J genes are TRBV6-6 and TRBJ1-3, with TRBD1 matching 7 bases. V lost 0 bases to trimming and J lost 1 base; unmatched junction nucleotides: 6. Germline-derived CDR1 and CDR2 are MNHNY and SVGAGI (reference sequence). The CDR3 extends over 17 amino acids. The CDR3 loop reads CASSYSGGGKSGNTIYF. Here the CDR3 DNA reads TGTGCCAGCAGTTACTCGGGAGGGGGCAAGTCTGGAAACACCATATATTTT.

This clonotype appeared many times. This sequence joins TRBV19 and TRBJ1-2; D is ambiguous. This CDR3 contains 14 residues. The germline CDR1 and CDR2 sequences are LNHDA and SQIVND (reference sequence). V was shortened by 3 bases and J by 2 bases, with 10 bases between the two germline ends. The CDR3 DNA reads TGTGCCAGTAGTATTACCGGGCCCAACTATGGCTACACCTTC. This codes for CASSITGPNYGYTF.

The sample holds many counts of this clonotype. The chain combines TRBV29-1 with TRBJ2-7; D is possibly TRBD1 (5 bases). Trimming stripped 5 bases from V and 0 bases from J, with 8 bases between. This CDR3 region has 12 residues. Germline V gives CDR1 SQVTM, CDR2 ANQGSEA. The CDR3 coding sequence is TGCAGCGTTTCGGACAACTCCTACGAGCAGTACTTC. Translating gives CSVSDNSYEQYF.

Many counts were recorded for this clonotype. The chain employs TRBV9 and TRBJ2-7, with no clear D. Trimming took off 1 base at V and 2 bases at J, with 10 bases between the two ends. CDR3 length: 14 residues. From germline, CDR1 is SGDLS and CDR2 YYNGEE. The CDR3 here is CASSVRAEPYEQYF. The CDR3, as DNA: TGTGCCAGCAGCGTACGGGCGGAACCCTACGAGCAGTACTTC.

A few counts support this clonotype. The rearrangement uses TRBV18 and TRBJ2-3; a possible D gene is TRBD1 (6 bases). CDR3 length: 14 amino acids. The germline V gene has CDR1 KGHSH and CDR2 LQKENI. Trimming cost V 3 bases and J 9 bases, with 16 bases left between them. The CDR3 protein is CASSPPKGGDTQYF. CDR3 DNA sequence: TGTGCCAGCTCACCCCCTAAAGGGGGAGACACGCAGTATTTT. The whole variable domain, remainder taken from reference TRBV18 and TRBJ2-3, is NAGVMQNPRHLVRRRGQEARLRCSPMKGHSHVYWYRQLPEEGLKFMVYLQKENIIDESGMPKERFSAEFPKEGPSILRIQQVVRGDSAAYFCASSPPKGGDTQYFGPGTRLTVL.

This clonotype was counted between two and nine times. J is TRBJ1-1 and V is TRBV18, with D unresolved. Germline V CDR1 and CDR2: KGHSH, LQKENI. The CDR3 totals 15 residues. V was pared by 2 bases and J by 3 bases, with 13 bases between. The CDR3 DNA sequence: TGTGCCAGCTCACCAGTTGGTCAAACGGACACTGAAGCTTTCTTT. It yields the protein CASSPVGQTDTEAFF.

A remark on this clonotype: At one end, the junction sequence differs from germline, possibly due to a read error. V is TRBV5-4 and J is TRBJ2-1; 8 bases map to TRBD2. Germline V lookup: CDR1 SGHNT, CDR2 YYREEE (reference sequence). The CDR3 extends over 16 amino acids. CDR3 nucleotide sequence: TGTGCCAGCAGCTCAGCGACTAGCGCCTCCTTCAATGAGCAGTTCTTC. Protein product: CASSSATSASFNEQFF.

The V call is TRBV18, the J call TRBJ1-2; unclear D gene. Germline CDR1 and CDR2: KGHSH and LQKENI. V dropped 3 bases and J dropped 0 bases, with 14 bases sitting between them. The CDR3 consists of 16 residues. The CDR3 sequence is CASSPTVVLSNYGYTF. The CDR3 coding sequence is TGTGCCAGCTCACCTACGGTAGTTTTATCTAACTATGGCTACACCTTC.

V and J are TRBV29-1 and TRBJ2-6; 7 nucleotides agree with TRBD1. This CDR3 has 16 residues. J was trimmed by 0 bases and V by 4 bases; bases with no gene match: 6. Germline V gives CDR1 SQVTM, CDR2 ANQGSEA. CDR3 residues: CSVVGTDSSGANVLTF. The CDR3 nucleotides are TGCAGCGTTGTTGGGACAGACTCCTCTGGGGCCAACGTCCTGACTTTC.

In its sample, this clonotype was seen many times. The genes are TRBV12-3 or TRBV12-4 and TRBJ1-2, with D perhaps matching TRBD1 (5 bases). CDR3 length: 13 residues. Trimming shortened V by 7 bases and J by 6 bases, and 15 bases separated the two germline ends. CDR3: CASIPGDGDGYTF. The CDR3 nucleotides read TGTGCCAGCATTCCCGGGGACGGTGATGGCTACACCTTC.

This clonotype was detected many times. The rearrangement uses TRBV20-1 and TRBJ1-5; D is perhaps TRBD1 (6 bases). The CDR3 totals 15 residues. Trimming removed 0 bases from V and 7 bases from J, with 16 bases in between. The germline V gene encodes CDR1 DFQATT and CDR2 SNEGSKA (reference sequence). CDR3 DNA sequence: TGCAGTGCTAGAGATTCGGCAGGGGTAAGGCAGCCCCAGCATTTT. This translates into CSARDSAGVRQPQHF.

This clonotype was found many times. This chain joins TRBV11-2 and TRBJ2-5; D is unresolved. This CDR3 contains 11 residues. In germline, CDR1 is SGHAT, CDR2 FQNNGV. V was cut by 0 bases and J by 7 bases, with 3 bases left in between. The CDR3 nucleotides read TGTGCCAGCAGCTTAGATGGGACCCAGTACTTC. This translates into CASSLDGTQYF.

This clonotype was seen once. With only one base between it and a far larger clone, this is likely a read error. V and J are TRBV2 and TRBJ2-1, with D perhaps matching TRBD1 or TRBD2 (6 bases each). The J call may be incorrect, as the DNA end agrees better with TRBJ2-4. Germline values: CDR1 SNHLY, CDR2 FYNNEI. The CDR3 length is 13 residues. The CDR3 nucleotides are TGTGCCAGCAGTCGGGGGCTAAAAAGCATTCAGTACTTC. Translation: CASSRGLKSIQYF.

The chain is built from TRBV3-1 and TRBJ2-3; a possible D gene is TRBD2 (5 bases). Germline V gives CDR1 LGHDT, CDR2 YNNKEL (reference sequence). V was shortened by 0 bases and J by 2 bases, with 15 bases between the two germline ends. This CDR3 is 17 amino acids long. The CDR3 nucleotides read TGTGCCAGCAGCCAAGACGAAGCGGAGAGCTCCACAGATACGCAGTATTTT. This encodes CASSQDEAESSTDTQYF.

This clonotype was counted ten times or more. V usage is TRBV7-9 and J usage is TRBJ2-1, with 7 bases aligning to TRBD2. CDR3 length: 15 amino acids. Germline CDR1 SEHNR, CDR2 FQNEAQ (reference sequence). V shed 5 bases and J 1 base; nucleotides not matched to a gene: 5. CDR3 sequence: CASSGGGRSYNEQFF. The DNA of the CDR3 is TGTGCCAGCAGCGGAGGCGGGAGATCCTACAATGAGCAGTTCTTC.

This clonotype was counted between two and nine times. The rearrangement joins TRBV5-1 to TRBJ2-5; D remains unclear. The V gene lost 3 bases and the J gene lost 3 bases, with 12 bases spanning the gap. The CDR3 consists of 14 residues. Germline V gene sequence: CDR1 SGHRS, CDR2 YFSETQ. The CDR3 here is CASSSGDAEETQYF. The CDR3, as DNA: TGCGCCAGCAGCTCAGGCGATGCGGAAGAGACCCAGTACTTC. Full variable domain (remainder filled in from reference TRBV5-1 and TRBJ2-5): KAGVTQTPRYLIKTRGQQVTLSCSPISGHRSVSWYQQTPGQGLQFLFEYFSETQRNKGNFPGRFSGRQFSNSRSEMNVSTLELGDSALYLCASSSGDAEETQYFGPGTRLLVL.

This clonotype was detected ten times or more. The chain is built from TRBV27 and TRBJ2-3, with no clear D. Germline V gene sequence: CDR1 MNHEY, CDR2 SMNVEV (reference sequence). The germline V and J ends were trimmed by 1 base and 3 bases, with 8 bases remaining between them. This CDR3 contains 14 residues. Written as DNA, the CDR3 is TGTGCCAGCAGTTTATACGCGCCAACAGATACGCAGTATTTT. This translates into CASSLYAPTDTQYF.

This clonotype appeared many times. The chain couples TRBV25-1 to TRBJ2-7; TRBD2 matches at 8 bases. Germline V lookup: CDR1 MGHDK, CDR2 SYGVNS. V was clipped by 8 bases and J by 2 bases; unmatched bases: 8. This CDR3 spans 14 amino acids. CDR3 sequence (DNA): TGTGCCAGCGGGGGGGTAGCGGGACCCTACGAGCAGTACTTC. As protein: CASGGVAGPYEQYF.

This clonotype was found many times. This chain uses TRBV2 with TRBJ2-1; weak D call: TRBD2 (6 bases). Germline CDR1 and CDR2: SNHLY and FYNNEI. Trimming took off 7 bases at V and 5 bases at J, with 12 bases between the two ends. The CDR3 is 13 amino acids. The CDR3 reads CASTRDSNNEQFF. DNA of the CDR3: TGTGCCAGCACCAGGGACTCAAACAATGAGCAGTTCTTC. Based on the CDR3 plus reference TRBV2 and TRBJ2-1, the full variable domain is EPEVTQTPSHQVTQMGQEVILRCVPISNHLYFYWYRQILGQKVEFLVSFYNNEISEKSEIFDDQFSVERPDGSNFTLKIRSTKLEDSAMYFCASTRDSNNEQFFGPGTRLTVL.

This clonotype was seen at least ten times. This CDR3 reads CAWKLAYEQYF. The CDR3 coding sequence is TGTGCCTGGAAGTTGGCATACGAGCAGTACTTC. The chain employs TRBV30 and TRBJ2-7, with D uncertain. This CDR3 has 11 residues. Germline V lookup: CDR1 GTSNPN, CDR2 SVGIG (reference sequence). The germline V and J ends were trimmed by 4 bases and 4 bases, with 8 bases remaining between them.

There are a few counts of this clonotype. The CDR3 bases are TGTGCCAGCAGGTGGAGCGGGAGCCCCCCAGGTACGCAGTATTTT. This sequence encodes CASRWSGSPPGTQYF. V gene TRBV2 combines with J gene TRBJ2-3; 8 bases align to TRBD2. Germline values: CDR1 SNHLY, CDR2 FYNNEI. The CDR3 is 15 residues long. Germline trimming cut 6 bases from V and 8 bases from J; bases unmatched to any gene: 13.

This clonotype was recorded many times. The chain is built from TRBV12-3 or TRBV12-4 and TRBJ2-1; TRBD1 or TRBD2 may be the D gene (5 bases each). V lost 1 base and J 2 bases, leaving 6 bases between the germline ends. The CDR3 consists of 14 residues. The CDR3 reads CASSLEGPYNEQFF. In DNA form, the CDR3 reads TGTGCCAGCAGTTTAGAGGGACCCTACAATGAGCAGTTCTTC.

This clonotype was seen many times. The chain joins TRBV24-1 to TRBJ2-1, with 8 positions matching TRBD2. V gave up 4 bases and J gave up 6 bases; unmatched junction bases: 10. Germline V gene data show CDR1 as KGHDR and CDR2 as SFDVKD. CDR3 length: 16 amino acids. The CDR3 region has the DNA TGTGCCACCAGTGACCTCCTTTGGGCGGGAGGCAATGAGCAGTTCTTC. Residues: CATSDLLWAGGNEQFF.

This clonotype showed up just a few times. CDR3 bases: TGTGCCAGCAGCCAAGTGGGTGGCCGGGGGCGAAACGAGCAGTACTTC. Its translation is CASSQVGGRGRNEQYF. The chain uses TRBV4-2 and TRBJ2-7, with D possibly called TRBD1 or TRBD2 (6 bases each). The ends were cut back, 1 base at V and 5 bases at J, with 18 bases in the middle. The CDR3 runs 16 residues. The germline V gene has CDR1 LGHNA and CDR2 YNFKEQ.

CDR3 bases: TGTGCCAGCAGCTCCCGGGGTAGCGGGAGGGGGAATGAGCAGTTCTTC. It yields the protein CASSSRGSGRGNEQFF. This chain connects TRBV5-4 to TRBJ2-1; 11 bases are shared with TRBD2. There are 16 residues in the CDR3. Germline CDR1 is SGHNT and CDR2 is YYREEE (reference sequence). Trimming removed 3 bases from V and 7 bases from J; junction bases left unmatched: 9.

This clonotype was counted ten times or more. The chain recombines TRBV5-1 with TRBJ2-3, with 7 positions matching TRBD2. CDR1 SGHRS and CDR2 YFSETQ come from the germline V gene. This CDR3 comprises 14 residues. J was trimmed by 1 base and V by 5 bases; bases with no gene match: 4. DNA for the CDR3: TGCGCCAGCAGACGGGGGGAGCGCACAGATACGCAGTATTTT. It is translated as CASRRGERTDTQYF.

This clonotype was counted only a few times. The J gene is TRBJ2-7, the V gene TRBV5-1; no clear D. The germline V and J ends were trimmed by 3 bases and 4 bases, with 14 bases remaining between them. This CDR3 spans 14 amino acids. Germline V gene data show CDR1 as SGHRS and CDR2 as YFSETQ. DNA for the CDR3: TGCGCCAGCAGCTCCTACGGTCTCGGGTACGAGCAGTACTTC. Translated: CASSSYGLGYEQYF.

This clonotype showed up just a few times. This rearrangement joins TRBV18 to TRBJ1-1; 8 positions agree with TRBD1. J gave up 5 bases and V 3 bases, and 8 bases lay outside the gene matches. The CDR3 totals 15 residues. The germline gives CDR1 KGHSH, CDR2 LQKENI. The CDR3 coding sequence is TGTGCCAGCTCACCTACTGGACAGGGTGGGACTGAAGCTTTCTTT. Its protein product is CASSPTGQGGTEAFF. The full variable domain, completed using reference TRBV18 and TRBJ1-1, is NAGVMQNPRHLVRRRGQEARLRCSPMKGHSHVYWYRQLPEEGLKFMVYLQKENIIDESGMPKERFSAEFPKEGPSILRIQQVVRGDSAAYFCASSPTGQGGTEAFFGQGTRLTVV.